One and the same sample provided the 15 T cell receptor beta chains below, sequenced in a study of beta chain features in type 1 diabetes (dated by TCRdb to about 2018). Libraries were built with the immunoSEQ multiplex PCR assay. The entire isolated RNA was reverse transcribed using the High Capacity cDNA Reverse Transcription Kit, and thus expressed TCRB transcripts were sequenced. Here the immuneACCESS table is served through TCRdb, limited to in-frame sequences with V and J called. Missing clones are a known gap in these copies; in checked studies unresolved V genes cover under half, and the rest lacks a known reason. This sample holds about 290,000 clones; under 8.5% were observed only once. The ten largest make up more than 0.8% of the sample. The sequencing sample was made of central memory CD4+ T cells from blood. Every receptor here comes from a young woman in good health.

This clone was counted ten times or more. The genes are TRBV4-3 and TRBJ1-4; D is ambiguous. The CDR3 sequence is 15 residues long. Germline V gene data show CDR1 as LGHNA and CDR2 as YSLEER. Trimming shortened V by 0 bases and J by 8 bases, and 13 bases separated the two germline ends. CDR3 sequence (DNA): TGCGCCAGCAGCCAAGATGGAACTATGGGGGAAAAACTGTTTTTT. As protein: CASSQDGTMGEKLFF.

This chain connects TRBV11-2 to TRBJ2-2; 7 positions agree with TRBD1. V shed 1 base, J shed 1 base, and the junction held 6 bases outside the gene matches. The CDR3 has 17 residues. Looked up from germline, CDR1 is SGHAT and CDR2 is FQNNGV. The DNA for the CDR3 is TGTGCCAGCAGCTTAGGGACGTGGGACAGGAACACCGGGGAGCTGTTTTTT. Residues: CASSLGTWDRNTGELFF.

This clone appeared a few times. This chain connects TRBV2 to TRBJ1-5, with D unresolved. This CDR3 is built from 13 residues. Trimming left V 6 bases short and J 3 bases short, with 9 bases between. Germline CDR1 and CDR2: SNHLY and FYNNEI. The DNA for the CDR3 is TGTGCCAGCAGATCCGAGATCAATCAGCCCCAGCATTTT. Its protein product is CASRSEINQPQHF.

The V gene is TRBV7-2, the J gene TRBJ2-2; TRBD2 agrees at 7 bases. CDR1 SGHTA and CDR2 FQGNSA come from the germline V gene. This CDR3 is built from 14 residues. Trimming at V came to 6 bases and at J to 2 bases, leaving 3 bases not matched to a gene. The DNA for the CDR3 is TGTGCCAGCAGGCGGGGACTAAACACCGGGGAGCTGTTTTTT. Amino acids: CASRRGLNTGELFF.

The chain recombines TRBV27 with TRBJ2-7; 7 bases are a match to TRBD2. The length of the CDR3 is 14 residues. Trimming took 3 bases from V and 3 from J; bases not matched to a gene: 5. Germline V gene data show CDR1 as MNHEY and CDR2 as SMNVEV (reference sequence). The CDR3 loop reads CASSFVRGGYEQYF. As DNA, the CDR3 is TGTGCCAGCAGTTTCGTGCGCGGGGGCTACGAGCAGTACTTC.

This clone was counted only a few times. The genes are TRBV6-5 and TRBJ1-5; D call uncertain. The CDR3 consists of 15 residues. Looked up from germline, CDR1 is MNHEY and CDR2 is SVGAGI. V was clipped by 6 bases and J by 0 bases, with 12 bases between them. Written as DNA, the CDR3 is TGTGCCAGCAGAACCGACCAGTATAGCAATCAGCCCCAGCATTTT. This translates into CASRTDQYSNQPQHF.

Worth noting for this clone: The same CDR3 arises from other DNA sequences in this sample as well. V usage is TRBV27 and J usage is TRBJ2-2; weak D call: TRBD2 (6 bases). The CDR3 runs 15 residues. Looked up from germline, CDR1 is MNHEY and CDR2 is SMNVEV (reference sequence). V was trimmed by 2 bases and J by 5 bases, leaving 12 bases between them. CDR3 nucleotide sequence: TGTGCCAGCAGTTTACGGGGGAGTTCGACCGGGGAGCTGTTTTTT. Translating gives CASSLRGSSTGELFF.

V is TRBV5-1 and J is TRBJ1-1; D is perhaps TRBD1 (6 bases). V lost 7 bases and J 1 base, leaving 14 bases between the germline ends. The length of the CDR3 is 14 residues. Germline CDR1 and CDR2: SGHRS and YFSETQ. This CDR3 is CASGEQGGNTEAFF. Written as DNA, the CDR3 is TGCGCCAGCGGCGAACAGGGAGGGAACACTGAAGCTTTCTTT.

This clone has more than one count but fewer than ten. This chain joins TRBV4-2 and TRBJ2-6; D ambiguous. The germline V gene encodes CDR1 LGHNA and CDR2 YNFKEQ. The CDR3 extends over 17 amino acids. V dropped 0 bases and J dropped 0 bases, with 9 bases sitting between them. DNA of the CDR3: TGTGCCAGCAGCCAAGATTGGTCAAACTCTGGGGCCAACGTCCTGACTTTC. This codes for CASSQDWSNSGANVLTF.

This clone was found a few times. Within the sample, other DNA sequences also encode this same CDR3. J is TRBJ2-6 and V is TRBV5-1; D is unclear. Trimming took 0 bases from V and 0 from J, leaving 4 bases between them. Germline CDR1 is SGHRS and CDR2 is YFSETQ. The CDR3 extends over 15 amino acids. CDR3 coding DNA: TGCGCCAGCAGCTTGGGTTCCTCTGGGGCCAACGTCCTGACTTTC. It encodes CASSLGSSGANVLTF.

This clone was counted between two and nine times. DNA of the CDR3: TGTGCCAGCAGCCCCCTCGGGGGGGCCGGCAATGAGCAGTTCTTC. Amino acid sequence: CASSPLGGAGNEQFF. The gene calls are TRBV4-2 and TRBJ2-1; the match to TRBD2 covers 8 bases. The CDR3 runs to 15 residues. The V gene end was trimmed by 4 bases and the J gene end by 6 bases; junction bases not matched to a gene: 8. Per germline, CDR1 LGHNA and CDR2 YNFKEQ.

At least ten counts were recorded for this clone. The J gene is TRBJ2-6, the V gene TRBV29-1; D is ambiguous. The CDR3 sequence is 18 residues long. Per the germline V gene, CDR1 is SQVTM and CDR2 is ANQGSEA. V dropped 7 bases and J dropped 2 bases, with 24 bases sitting between them. The CDR3 protein is CSALTLRSAIAGANVLTF. The CDR3, as DNA: TGCAGCGCTCTGACCCTGAGGAGTGCCATTGCTGGGGCCAACGTCCTGACTTTC.

The chain links TRBV15 to TRBJ2-5; D gene unclear. Germline CDR1 is LNHNV and CDR2 is YYDKDF (reference sequence). V lost 1 base and J 1 base, leaving 13 bases between the germline ends. The CDR3 extends over 16 amino acids. The CDR3 DNA is TGTGCCACCAGCAGAGGACACAGCCTCTCCCAAGAGACCCAGTACTTC. Its translation: CATSRGHSLSQETQYF. Full variable domain (remainder filled in from reference TRBV15 and TRBJ2-5): DAMVIQNPRYQVTQFGKPVTLSCSQTLNHNVMYWYQQKSSQAPKLLFHYYDKDFNNEADTPDNFQSRRPNTSFCFLDIRSPGLGDTAMYLCATSRGHSLSQETQYFGPGTRLLVL.

CDR3 residues: CASSLSAGASNEQFF. The CDR3, as DNA: TGTGCCAGCAGCTTATCCGCGGGAGCGAGCAATGAGCAGTTCTTC. The chain combines TRBV7-8 with TRBJ2-1, with 7 bases identical to TRBD2. Germline-derived CDR1 and CDR2 are SGHVS and FQNEAQ. Trimming at V came to 2 bases and at J to 6 bases, leaving 7 bases not matched to a gene. The CDR3 contains 15 residues. Based on the CDR3 plus reference TRBV7-8 and TRBJ2-1, the full variable domain is GAGVSQSPRYKVAKRGQDVALRCDPISGHVSLFWYQQALGQGPEFLTYFQNEAQLDKSGLPSDRFFAERPEGSVSTLKIQRTQQEDSAVYLCASSLSAGASNEQFFGPGTRLTVL.

J is TRBJ1-4 and V is TRBV7-9; 7 bases fit TRBD1. The germline V gene encodes CDR1 SEHNR and CDR2 FQNEAQ (reference sequence). With 3 bases clipped from V and 7 bases from J, the junction kept 5 bases outside the gene matches. The CDR3 extends over 14 amino acids. The CDR3 DNA is TGTGCCAGCAGCTTCAAGGGGGCAGGTGAAAAACTGTTTTTT. Its translation is CASSFKGAGEKLFF. Looking up the rest from reference TRBV7-9 and TRBJ1-4 gives the full variable domain: DTGVSQNPRHKITKRGQNVTFRCDPISEHNRLYWYRQTLGQGPEFLTYFQNEAQLEKSRLLSDRFSAERPKGSFSTLEIQRTEQGDSAMYLCASSFKGAGEKLFFGSGTQLSVL.